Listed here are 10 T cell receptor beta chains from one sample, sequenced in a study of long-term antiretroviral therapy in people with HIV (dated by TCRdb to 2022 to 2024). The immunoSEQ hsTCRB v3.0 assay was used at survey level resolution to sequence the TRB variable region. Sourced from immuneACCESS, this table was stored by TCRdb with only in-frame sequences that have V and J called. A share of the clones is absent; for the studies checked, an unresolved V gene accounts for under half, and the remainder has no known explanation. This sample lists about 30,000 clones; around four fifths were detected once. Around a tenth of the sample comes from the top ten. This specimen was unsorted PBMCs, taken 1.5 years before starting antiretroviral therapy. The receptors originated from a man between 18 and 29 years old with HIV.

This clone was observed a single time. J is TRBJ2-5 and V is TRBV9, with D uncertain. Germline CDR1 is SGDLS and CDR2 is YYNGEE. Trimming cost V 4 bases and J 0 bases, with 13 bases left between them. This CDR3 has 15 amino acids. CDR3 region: CASSLLTDHQETQYF. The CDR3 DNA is TGTGCCAGCAGCTTGCTGACGGACCACCAAGAGACCCAGTACTTC.

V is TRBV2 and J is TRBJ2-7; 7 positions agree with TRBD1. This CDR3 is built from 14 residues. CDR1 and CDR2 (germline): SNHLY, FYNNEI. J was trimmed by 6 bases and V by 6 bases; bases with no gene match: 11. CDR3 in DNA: TGTGCCAGCAGCCTGAGGGGGACAGAAGGCGAGCAGTACTTC. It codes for CASSLRGTEGEQYF.

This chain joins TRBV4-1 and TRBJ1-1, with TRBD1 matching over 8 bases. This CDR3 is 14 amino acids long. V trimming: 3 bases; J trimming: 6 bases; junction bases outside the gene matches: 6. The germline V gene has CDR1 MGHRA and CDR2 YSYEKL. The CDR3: CASSQSQGASEAFF. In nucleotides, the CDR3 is TGCGCCAGCAGCCAGTCGCAGGGGGCCTCTGAAGCTTTCTTT.

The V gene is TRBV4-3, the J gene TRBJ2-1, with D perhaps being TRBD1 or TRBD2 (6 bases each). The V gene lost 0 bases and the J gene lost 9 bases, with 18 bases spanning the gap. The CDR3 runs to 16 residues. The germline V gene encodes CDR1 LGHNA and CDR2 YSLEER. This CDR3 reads CASSQDGGRSGFEQFF. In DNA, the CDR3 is TGCGCCAGCAGCCAAGATGGGGGGCGATCGGGGTTTGAGCAGTTCTTC.

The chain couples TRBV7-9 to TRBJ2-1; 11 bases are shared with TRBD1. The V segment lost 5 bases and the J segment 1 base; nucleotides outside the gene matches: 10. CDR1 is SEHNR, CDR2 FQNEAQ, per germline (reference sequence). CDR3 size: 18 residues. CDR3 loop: CASSPGTGGGRSYNEQFF. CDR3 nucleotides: TGTGCCAGCAGCCCAGGGACAGGGGGTGGCAGGTCCTACAATGAGCAGTTCTTC.

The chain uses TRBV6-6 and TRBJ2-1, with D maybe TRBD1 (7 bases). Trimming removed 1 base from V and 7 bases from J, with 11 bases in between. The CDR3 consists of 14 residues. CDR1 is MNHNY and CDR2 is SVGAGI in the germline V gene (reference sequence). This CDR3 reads CASSYLPGGNEQFF. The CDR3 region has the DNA TGTGCCAGCAGTTACTTACCAGGGGGGAATGAGCAGTTCTTC.

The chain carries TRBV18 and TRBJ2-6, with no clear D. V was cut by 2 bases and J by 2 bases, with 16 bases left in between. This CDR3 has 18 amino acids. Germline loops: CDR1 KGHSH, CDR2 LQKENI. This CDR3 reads CASSPTISTFAGANVLTF. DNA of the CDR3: TGTGCCAGCTCACCAACAATAAGTACTTTCGCTGGGGCCAACGTCCTGACTTTC.

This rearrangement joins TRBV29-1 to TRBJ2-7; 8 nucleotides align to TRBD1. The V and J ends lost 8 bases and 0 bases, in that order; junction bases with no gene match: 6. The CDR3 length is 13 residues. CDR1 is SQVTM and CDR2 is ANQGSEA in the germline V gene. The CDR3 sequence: CSITGQDSYEQYF. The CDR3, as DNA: TGCAGCATAACGGGACAGGACTCCTACGAGCAGTACTTC.

The CDR3 reads CASSEGQYQETQYF. CDR3 in DNA: TGTGCCAGCAGTGAAGGACAGTACCAAGAGACCCAGTACTTC. This chain connects TRBV28 to TRBJ2-5; TRBD1 is a possible D gene (6 bases). The CDR3 spans 14 residues. From germline, CDR1 is MDHEN and CDR2 SYDVKM. Trimming took off 5 bases at V and 0 bases at J, with 10 bases between the two ends.

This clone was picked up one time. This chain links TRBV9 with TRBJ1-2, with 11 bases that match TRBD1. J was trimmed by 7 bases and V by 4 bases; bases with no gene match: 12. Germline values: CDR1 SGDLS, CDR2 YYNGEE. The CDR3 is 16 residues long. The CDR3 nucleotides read TGTGCCAGCAGCAATAGCCCCCCCGGGACAGGGGGTGGCTACACCTTC. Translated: CASSNSPPGTGGGYTF.